This entry features one TCR beta chain sequence. Clinical history as reported by participants underpinned cohort assignment. The study counted Cohort 3 donors as recovered given two negative PCRs, clearance, or symptom resolution. This CDR3 has 12 amino acids. Germline lookup yields CDR1 GTSNPN and CDR2 SVGIG (reference sequence). This sample was taken from a study of blood T cell repertoires in COVID-19. Original analysis: Amplifying reference gene primers gave estimates of nucleated cell counts. Assay: immunoSEQ multiplex PCR; the TCRdb copy retains only in-frame clones and omits some. The V and J calls and clone size were taken over from that table, and D and trimming were inferred from the DNA. Among 150,000 or so clones listed, just over 85% were seen once.

The chain employs TRBV30 and TRBJ2-1, with D possibly matching TRBD2 (6 bases). Sequencing was carried out using PBMCs or T cells enriched from blood (not recorded which). The sequence derives from a man between 50 and 59 years old who had recovered from COVID-19. CDR3 bases: TGTGCTCAACTTGCGGGGAAGGATGAGCAGTTCTTC. Translation gives CAQLAGKDEQFF.